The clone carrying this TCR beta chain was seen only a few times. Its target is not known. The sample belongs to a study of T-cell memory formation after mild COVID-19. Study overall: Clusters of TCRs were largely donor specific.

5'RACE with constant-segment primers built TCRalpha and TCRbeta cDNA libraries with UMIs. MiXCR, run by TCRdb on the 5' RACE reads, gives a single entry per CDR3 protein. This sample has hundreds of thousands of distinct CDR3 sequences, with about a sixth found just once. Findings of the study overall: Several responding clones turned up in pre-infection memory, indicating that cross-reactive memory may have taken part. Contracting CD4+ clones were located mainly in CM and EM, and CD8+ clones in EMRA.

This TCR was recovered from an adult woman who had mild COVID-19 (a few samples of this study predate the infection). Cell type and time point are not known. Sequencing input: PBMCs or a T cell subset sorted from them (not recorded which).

The CDR3 protein is CASSTAGTVTQYF. The CDR3 nucleotides read TGTGCCAGCAGCACGGCCGGGACAGTGACCCAGTACTTC. The chain carries TRBV11-1 and TRBJ2-5, with TRBD1 matching 7 bases. V lost 5 bases and J lost 7; bases outside the gene matches: 7. The length of the CDR3 is 13 residues. Germline V gene data show CDR1 as SGHAT and CDR2 as FQDESV (reference sequence).